This T cell receptor (beta chain) was identified during a study of blood T cell repertoires in COVID-19. Study background: Samples representing acute and convalescent COVID-19 were sourced from the United States, Italy and Spain. PBMCs, B-cell-depleted T cells, or T cells were the source of the cDNA or gDNA that made up the material.

Authors' methods: Estimation of nucleated cell counts relied on the amplification of reference gene primers. The assay was immunoSEQ multiplex PCR, and TCRdb's table has in-frame clones only and misses some. V and J calls and clone size follow that table, whereas D and trimming were derived from the DNA. The data hold 75,000 to 100,000 clones, with just under 90% observed a single time. Germline-derived CDR1 and CDR2 are SGHTA and FQGNSA. V dropped 4 bases and J dropped 4; count of bases not matched to a gene: 1. CDR3 length: 15 amino acids. The chain is built from TRBV7-2 and TRBJ2-1, with TRBD2 identical over 13 bases. This receptor was obtained from a human donor in a cohort sampled during active COVID-19. The material sequenced was peripheral blood. As DNA, the CDR3 is TGTGCCAGCAGCTCGGGACTAGCGGGGTACAATGAGCAGTTCTTC. It translates to CASSSGLAGYNEQFF.